Following are 20 T cell receptor beta chains from one sample sequenced in a study of blood T cell repertoires in COVID-19. Method: immunoSEQ multiplex PCR; TCRdb's copy keeps in-frame clones and lacks some. The table lists around 81,000 clones, around 82% of them singletons. The sequenced material came from peripheral blood. The receptor source for this set is a human donor in a cohort sampled during active COVID-19.

V gene TRBV7-9 combines with J gene TRBJ2-7; the match to TRBD2 covers 9 bases. Germline V gives CDR1 SEHNR, CDR2 FQNEAQ (reference sequence). After removal of 2 bases from V and 1 base from J, the junction contained 3 bases not matched to a gene. CDR3 size: 15 residues. CDR3 nucleotide sequence: TGTGCCAGCAGCTTATTAACTAGCGGGTCCTACGAGCAGTACTTC. Its translation: CASSLLTSGSYEQYF.

The chain employs TRBV11-3 and TRBJ1-2; TRBD1 matches at 9 bases. V shed 0 bases and J 5 bases; nucleotides not matched to a gene: 10. CDR1 and CDR2 from the germline V gene are SGHNT and YENEEA. This CDR3 has 17 residues. The CDR3: CASSLEGDGQGTYGYTF. Here the CDR3 DNA reads TGTGCCAGCAGCTTAGAGGGGGATGGACAGGGGACATATGGCTACACCTTC. The variable domain in full, with the rest retrieved from reference TRBV11-3 and TRBJ1-2, is EAGVVQSPRYKIIEKKQPVAFWCNPISGHNTLYWYLQNLGQGPELLIRYENEEAVDDSQLPKDRFSAERLKGVDSTLKIQPAELGDSAVYLCASSLEGDGQGTYGYTFGSGTRLTVV.

The CDR3 DNA reads as TGTGCCAGCGGTCAACAGGCGATCTCTGGAAACACCATATATTTT. Translated: CASGQQAISGNTIYF. The genes are TRBV7-8 and TRBJ1-3, with D perhaps TRBD1 (5 bases). The CDR3 is made up of 15 amino acids. The V end was cut by 8 bases, the J end by 0 bases, with 14 bases between. The germline gives CDR1 SGHVS, CDR2 FQNEAQ.

This chain joins TRBV5-1 and TRBJ2-7; 7 nucleotides match TRBD2. Germline CDR1 and CDR2: SGHRS and YFSETQ. The CDR3 totals 14 residues. After removal of 4 bases from V and 6 bases from J, the junction contained 10 bases not matched to a gene. Here the CDR3 DNA reads TGCGCCAGCAGCCAAGGATCAGCGGGGTTCGAGCAGTACTTC. Translating gives CASSQGSAGFEQYF.

The gene calls are TRBV5-1 and TRBJ1-6; 7 positions match TRBD1. The trim removed 5 bases at V and 7 bases at J, leaving 9 bases unmatched. Germline CDR1 and CDR2: SGHRS and YFSETQ. The CDR3 has 15 amino acids. CDR3 amino acids: CASRTQGLENSPLHF. CDR3 in DNA: TGCGCCAGCAGAACACAGGGGTTGGAGAATTCACCCCTCCACTTT.

The chain recombines TRBV2 with TRBJ2-7; 9 bases agree with TRBD2. The germline CDR1 and CDR2 sequences are SNHLY and FYNNEI. Unmatched junction bases numbered 9, after V lost 2 bases and J lost 4 bases. This CDR3 spans 16 amino acids. CDR3: CASSEHGAGGPYEQYF. For the CDR3, the DNA is TGTGCCAGCAGTGAACATGGAGCGGGGGGCCCTTACGAGCAGTACTTC.

The chain joins TRBV27 to TRBJ1-2; 10 nucleotides agree with TRBD1. Germline-derived CDR1 and CDR2 are MNHEY and SMNVEV (reference sequence). This CDR3 has 16 residues. V shed 1 base and J 4 bases; nucleotides not matched to a gene: 6. In DNA, the CDR3 is TGTGCCAGCAGTTTATGGGGCGGGACAGGGGTCTATGGCTACACCTTC. As protein: CASSLWGGTGVYGYTF.

CDR3 coding DNA: TGCGCCAGCAGCCAAGATGGGGCGAACTACAATGAGCAGTTCTTC. This codes for CASSQDGANYNEQFF. The chain has TRBV4-1 and TRBJ2-1; D possibly corresponds to TRBD1 (5 bases). This CDR3 spans 15 amino acids. Germline CDR1 is MGHRA and CDR2 is YSYEKL. Deletions cut 0 bases from V and 3 bases from J, with 9 bases between.

The chain links TRBV6-2 or TRBV6-3 to TRBJ2-6; 8 nucleotides agree with TRBD1. V trimming: 5 bases; J trimming: 15 bases; junction bases outside the gene matches: 15. This CDR3 spans 15 amino acids. Germline V gene lookup returns CDR1 MNHEY and CDR2 SVGEGT. DNA of the CDR3: TGTGCCAGCAGTGTCCGGGACAGGCATCGATCGGGCCTGACTTTC. Amino acids: CASSVRDRHRSGLTF.

This CDR3 reads CASFPGQVSGNTIYF. In DNA form, the CDR3 reads TGTGCCAGTTTTCCGGGACAGGTCTCTGGAAACACCATATATTTT. The chain is built from TRBV19 and TRBJ1-3; 8 positions match TRBD1. Germline CDR1 reads LNHDA; CDR2 reads SQIVND (reference sequence). There are 15 residues in the CDR3. Losses at the gene ends were 8 bases for V and 0 bases for J; bases not matched to a gene: 6.

CDR3 nucleotides: TGCGCAGCCGGAAACAGGGCTTTACTTAATGAAAAACTGTTTTTT. It translates to CAAGNRALLNEKLFF. The chain is built from TRBV4-3 and TRBJ1-4, with TRBD1 as a possible D gene (6 bases). Germline V gives CDR1 LGHNA, CDR2 YSLEER. CDR3 length: 15 amino acids.

This clone was seen a few times. This chain connects TRBV7-9 to TRBJ1-2; 8 bases line up with TRBD1. Looked up from germline, CDR1 is SEHNR and CDR2 is FQNEAQ (reference sequence). The CDR3 extends over 13 amino acids. J lost 2 bases, V lost 5 bases, and 1 base had no gene match. The CDR3 region has the DNA TGTGCCAGCAGCAGGGACAGGAACTATGGCTACACCTTC. It translates to CASSRDRNYGYTF.

The CDR3 region is CASSVALERQTGNTIYF. CDR3 bases: TGTGCCAGCAGCGTAGCCCTAGAACGTCAGACTGGAAACACCATATATTTT. This chain joins TRBV9 and TRBJ1-3; D unclear. Per germline, CDR1 SGDLS and CDR2 YYNGEE. CDR3 length: 17 amino acids. The ends were cut back, 0 bases at V and 2 bases at J, with 15 bases in the middle.

The V and J genes are TRBV4-3 and TRBJ1-3; 9 nucleotides align to TRBD1. The CDR3 is 18 amino acids. In germline, CDR1 is LGHNA, CDR2 YSLEER. The J segment lost 3 bases and the V segment lost 2 bases, leaving 11 bases of the junction unmatched. The CDR3 DNA reads TGCGCCAGCAGCCAACTACTTCCGGGACAGGGTATTGGAAACACCATATATTTT. It is translated as CASSQLLPGQGIGNTIYF.

Only a few counts were recorded for this clone. The rearrangement uses TRBV11-3 and TRBJ2-1; no firm D call. This CDR3 spans 13 amino acids. Germline loops: CDR1 SGHNT, CDR2 YENEEA. With 0 bases removed from V and 5 bases from J, the gap between germline ends came to 5 bases. CDR3 DNA sequence: TGTGCCAGCAGCTTAGAACTGGACAATGAGCAGTTCTTC. Its protein is CASSLELDNEQFF. Full variable domain (remainder filled in from reference TRBV11-3 and TRBJ2-1): EAGVVQSPRYKIIEKKQPVAFWCNPISGHNTLYWYLQNLGQGPELLIRYENEEAVDDSQLPKDRFSAERLKGVDSTLKIQPAELGDSAVYLCASSLELDNEQFFGPGTRLTVL.

This sequence joins TRBV7-8 and TRBJ1-4, with 7 bases fitting TRBD1. With 1 base clipped from V and 3 bases from J, the junction kept 2 bases outside the gene matches. The germline V gene has CDR1 SGHVS and CDR2 FQNEAQ. The CDR3 covers 15 residues. The chain's CDR3 is CASSLDRGPNEKLFF. The CDR3 bases are TGTGCCAGCAGCTTAGACAGGGGCCCTAATGAAAAACTGTTTTTT.

The rearrangement joins TRBV27 to TRBJ1-2; 11 nucleotides align to TRBD1. V lost 4 bases and J lost 8; bases outside the gene matches: 9. The CDR3 extends over 15 amino acids. CDR1 is MNHEY, CDR2 SMNVEV, per germline (reference sequence). CDR3 nucleotide sequence: TGTGCCAGCAGTTCCAGGACAGGGGGCGCGCAGGGCTACACCTTC. It encodes CASSSRTGGAQGYTF.

This clone has more than one count but fewer than ten. CDR3 bases: TGTGCCAGCTCACCCTACAGGGGACGAGACGAGCAGTACTTC. Residues: CASSPYRGRDEQYF. This chain joins TRBV18 and TRBJ2-7, with 7 bases that match TRBD1. The CDR3 is 14 residues long. V gave up 3 bases and J gave up 5 bases; unmatched junction bases: 7. Germline CDR1 reads KGHSH; CDR2 reads LQKENI.

V and J are TRBV19 and TRBJ2-7; D is possibly TRBD2 (6 bases). This CDR3 is 14 amino acids long. Trimming shortened V by 8 bases and J by 7 bases, and 21 bases separated the two germline ends. Germline CDR1 and CDR2: LNHDA and SQIVND (reference sequence). The CDR3 bases are TGTGCCAGTTCAACGACGGGACTCAGAGTGGAGCAGTACTTC. It encodes CASSTTGLRVEQYF.

The chain employs TRBV19 and TRBJ1-1; 7 bases match TRBD1. V lost 3 bases to trimming and J lost 5 bases; unmatched junction nucleotides: 3. CDR1 is LNHDA and CDR2 is SQIVND in the germline V gene (reference sequence). The CDR3 totals 13 residues. Here the CDR3 DNA reads TGTGCCAGTAGTATGGGACAGATTACTGAAGCTTTCTTT. This sequence encodes CASSMGQITEAFF.